This passage covers 25 T cell receptor beta chains from one sample sequenced in a study of cytomegalovirus exposure and HLA in healthy donors. Profiled with immunoSEQ multiplex PCR; TCRdb holds only in-frame clones, not every one. Found here are tens of thousands of clones, roughly 93% of them singletons; the top ten hold 0.65% to 0.8%. Sequencing was performed on PBMCs. These TCRs come from a man younger than 30 in good health and CMV-seronegative.

This chain links TRBV5-1 with TRBJ2-1; the match to TRBD2 covers 9 bases. V dropped 1 base and J dropped 6; count of bases not matched to a gene: 5. This CDR3 is built from 15 residues. Germline V CDR1 and CDR2: SGHRS, YFSETQ. CDR3 protein: CASSLSSGVVNEQFF. The CDR3 DNA follows: TGCGCCAGCAGCTTGTCTAGCGGGGTCGTCAATGAGCAGTTCTTC.

The chain links TRBV2 to TRBJ1-5; D might be TRBD1 (6 bases). The CDR3 runs 14 residues. Trimming stripped 5 bases from V and 8 bases from J, with 16 bases between. The V gene's germline CDR1 is SNHLY and CDR2 FYNNEI. CDR3 in amino acids: CASSRDTHREPQHF. The CDR3 DNA reads TGTGCCAGCAGTCGGGACACACACAGGGAGCCCCAGCATTTT. The full variable domain, completed using reference TRBV2 and TRBJ1-5, is EPEVTQTPSHQVTQMGQEVILRCVPISNHLYFYWYRQILGQKVEFLVSFYNNEISEKSEIFDDQFSVERPDGSNFTLKIRSTKLEDSAMYFCASSRDTHREPQHFGDGTRLSIL.

CDR3 sequence (DNA): TGTGCCAGCAGTTTCGGGCAGGGGGTGGGCGAGCAGTACTTC. Encoded protein: CASSFGQGVGEQYF. The V gene is TRBV27, the J gene TRBJ2-7, with TRBD1 matching 7 bases. The V segment lost 3 bases and the J segment 6 bases; nucleotides outside the gene matches: 8. The germline V gene has CDR1 MNHEY and CDR2 SMNVEV (reference sequence). The CDR3 is made up of 14 amino acids.

DNA for the CDR3: TGCAGCGTTATAGTTCGGGGCTATGGCTACACCTTC. Its translation: CSVIVRGYGYTF. This chain joins TRBV29-1 and TRBJ1-2, with unresolved D. Trimming pared 5 bases from V and 4 bases from J, leaving 11 bases between. CDR3 length equals 12 residues. Germline values: CDR1 SQVTM, CDR2 ANQGSEA.

V is TRBV7-2 and J is TRBJ1-1; possibly TRBD1 for D (6 bases). The CDR3 is made up of 14 amino acids. V lost 5 bases and J lost 1, with 11 bases in between. Germline lookup yields CDR1 SGHTA and CDR2 FQGNSA. Written as DNA, the CDR3 is TGTGCCAGCAGCGACGTAGGGGGGAACACTGAAGCTTTCTTT. Translation: CASSDVGGNTEAFF.

V gene TRBV6-6 combines with J gene TRBJ1-1, with TRBD1 matching 7 bases. V dropped 7 bases and J dropped 6; count of bases not matched to a gene: 8. This CDR3 is built from 13 residues. Germline V lookup: CDR1 MNHNY, CDR2 SVGAGI (reference sequence). The CDR3 nucleotides are TGTGCCAGCACCCTCCGGGACAGAGCTGAAGCTTTCTTT. Amino acids: CASTLRDRAEAFF.

The J gene is TRBJ1-3, the V gene TRBV4-2; 9 bases align to TRBD1. The CDR3 totals 16 residues. Germline CDR1 and CDR2: LGHNA and YNFKEQ. V lost 3 bases, J lost 4 bases, and 7 bases stayed unmatched. This CDR3 is CASSHEGGQGGNTIYF. CDR3 nucleotide sequence: TGTGCCAGCAGCCATGAGGGGGGACAGGGCGGAAACACCATATATTTT.

This chain connects TRBV6-5 to TRBJ2-1, with 7 bases lining up with TRBD2. CDR3 length: 16 residues. Germline V CDR1 and CDR2: MNHEY, SVGAGI. V shed 2 bases, J shed 8 bases, and the junction held 12 bases outside the gene matches. This chain's CDR3 is CASSYELGGGGDEQFF. The CDR3 DNA reads TGTGCCAGCAGTTACGAGCTTGGGGGGGGAGGGGATGAGCAGTTCTTC.

This clone was seen at least ten times. The V and J genes are TRBV27 and TRBJ2-7, with 10 bases identical to TRBD1. The CDR3 is made up of 15 amino acids. J was trimmed by 3 bases and V by 5 bases; bases with no gene match: 7. The germline V gene encodes CDR1 MNHEY and CDR2 SMNVEV (reference sequence). For the CDR3, the DNA is TGTGCCAGCAGTCCCAGGGACAGGGGATTCTACGAGCAGTACTTC. Translated, it gives CASSPRDRGFYEQYF.

The chain joins TRBV5-1 to TRBJ1-3; unclear D gene. Trimming left V 1 base short and J 4 bases short, with 6 bases between. CDR3 length: 13 amino acids. The germline V gene encodes CDR1 SGHRS and CDR2 YFSETQ. The CDR3: CASSLNGGNTIYF. The CDR3 region has the DNA TGCGCCAGCAGCTTGAATGGCGGAAACACCATATATTTT.

The chain combines TRBV27 with TRBJ2-3; 10 bases line up with TRBD1. CDR1 is MNHEY and CDR2 is SMNVEV in the germline V gene (reference sequence). The CDR3 extends over 15 amino acids. The J segment lost 2 bases and the V segment lost 4 bases, leaving 3 bases of the junction unmatched. For the CDR3, the DNA is TGTGCCAGCAGTTCGGGGACAGGGGTCACAGATACGCAGTATTTT. Residues: CASSSGTGVTDTQYF.

This chain uses TRBV6-5 with TRBJ1-1; D might be TRBD1 (5 bases). The CDR3 is 14 amino acids. CDR1 and CDR2 from the germline V gene are MNHEY and SVGAGI. With 5 bases removed from V and 0 bases from J, the gap between germline ends came to 10 bases. The CDR3 protein is CASSKTEMNTEAFF. The CDR3 region has the DNA TGTGCCAGCAGTAAGACAGAGATGAACACTGAAGCTTTCTTT.

The chain uses TRBV7-9 and TRBJ1-5; possibly TRBD1 for D (5 bases). Trimming shortened V by 3 bases and J by 6 bases, and 15 bases separated the two germline ends. This CDR3 has 15 residues. Germline lookup yields CDR1 SEHNR and CDR2 FQNEAQ (reference sequence). CDR3 sequence: CASSLNSGGGQPQHF. The CDR3 region has the DNA TGTGCCAGCAGCTTGAATTCGGGGGGTGGTCAGCCCCAGCATTTT.

The CDR3 nucleotides are TGTGCCAGCAGTTACAAGAGAGGGGGAAGCGATGGCTACACCTTC. Its protein product is CASSYKRGGSDGYTF. The rearrangement links TRBV6-5 to TRBJ1-2, with D possibly being TRBD1 (6 bases). Germline lookup yields CDR1 MNHEY and CDR2 SVGAGI. Trimming shortened V by 2 bases and J by 6 bases, and 16 bases separated the two germline ends. The CDR3 runs to 15 residues.

The chain carries TRBV29-1 and TRBJ1-1; 7 bases line up with TRBD1. The CDR3 covers 13 residues. V dropped 6 bases and J dropped 2; count of bases not matched to a gene: 6. Germline CDR1 reads SQVTM; CDR2 reads ANQGSEA. This CDR3 is CSVAGQRNTEAFF. CDR3 coding DNA: TGCAGCGTGGCGGGACAGAGAAACACTGAAGCTTTCTTT.

This clone has a handful of counts. The rearrangement joins TRBV18 to TRBJ2-2; D remains ambiguous. The CDR3 extends over 11 amino acids. Germline assignment: CDR1 KGHSH and CDR2 LQKENI. V lost 6 bases to trimming and J lost 3 bases, with 2 bases between them. The CDR3 reads CASSDTGELFF. CDR3 sequence (DNA): TGTGCCAGCTCCGACACCGGGGAGCTGTTTTTT.

This rearrangement joins TRBV28 to TRBJ1-2, with D unclear. The CDR3 has 12 amino acids. The V and J ends lost 5 bases and 3 bases respectively, with 7 bases between them. CDR1 MDHEN and CDR2 SYDVKM come from the germline V gene. The CDR3 sequence is CASSVVDYGYTF. The CDR3 region has the DNA TGTGCCAGCAGTGTTGTAGACTATGGCTACACCTTC.

The sample holds one count of this clone. The chain is built from TRBV6-5 and TRBJ2-1; 10 bases agree with TRBD1. Germline assignment: CDR1 MNHEY and CDR2 SVGAGI. V was pared by 2 bases and J by 8 bases, with 6 bases of the junction left unmatched. The CDR3 covers 15 residues. The CDR3 sequence: CASSYRGTGAHEQFF. CDR3 coding DNA: TGTGCCAGCAGTTACCGCGGGACAGGGGCCCATGAGCAGTTCTTC.

The V call is TRBV27, the J call TRBJ2-7; 9 bases are shared with TRBD2. The junction had 3 bases not matched to a gene; V was cut back by 6 bases and J by 3 bases. The CDR3 spans 13 residues. Germline CDR1 is MNHEY and CDR2 is SMNVEV (reference sequence). CDR3 DNA: TGTGCCAGCAGAGTAGCGGGGGACTACGAGCAGTACTTC. Its protein is CASRVAGDYEQYF.

The chain couples TRBV6-1 to TRBJ2-5; TRBD2 might be the D (5 bases). Trimming pared 6 bases from V and 3 bases from J, leaving 14 bases between. Germline CDR1 reads MNHNS; CDR2 reads SASEGT. The CDR3 runs to 14 residues. The CDR3, as DNA: TGTGCCAGCAGCGGACTCGAACGGAAAGAGACCCAGTACTTC. This gives the protein CASSGLERKETQYF.

The V call is TRBV7-9, the J call TRBJ1-1, with D maybe TRBD1 (6 bases). Trimming removed 4 bases at V and 1 base at J, with 13 bases between. The germline V gene has CDR1 SEHNR and CDR2 FQNEAQ (reference sequence). The CDR3 totals 15 residues. This CDR3 reads CASSSPDSSNTEAFF. DNA for the CDR3: TGTGCCAGCAGCTCTCCGGACAGCTCGAACACTGAAGCTTTCTTT.

The chain links TRBV7-9 to TRBJ1-2; 9 bases agree with TRBD1. The germline gives CDR1 SEHNR, CDR2 FQNEAQ (reference sequence). The CDR3 loop spans 17 amino acids. Losses at the gene ends were 5 bases for V and 4 bases for J; bases not matched to a gene: 14. The CDR3, as DNA: TGTGCCAGCAGCCCCGGGGACAGGGAATTGAGGATCTATGGCTACACCTTC. It encodes CASSPGDRELRIYGYTF.

This rearrangement joins TRBV5-1 to TRBJ2-1; unclear D gene. CDR1 SGHRS and CDR2 YFSETQ come from the germline V gene. V was cut by 2 bases and J by 5 bases, with 2 bases left in between. The CDR3 consists of 11 residues. For the CDR3, the DNA is TGCGCCAGCAGCTTCGACAATGAGCAGTTCTTC. As protein: CASSFDNEQFF.

This clone was detected only once. The chain has TRBV27 and TRBJ2-5; D possibly corresponds to TRBD2 (6 bases). Trimming left V 10 bases short and J 0 bases short, with 24 bases between. CDR3 length: 17 residues. Germline V gene sequence: CDR1 MNHEY, CDR2 SMNVEV (reference sequence). The CDR3 protein is CAIIKYIAENYQETQYF. The CDR3 nucleotides are TGTGCCATCATAAAATACATAGCGGAAAATTACCAAGAGACCCAGTACTTC.

This clone was seen just once. The J gene is TRBJ1-5, the V gene TRBV19; TRBD1 aligns across 9 bases. The CDR3 spans 15 residues. Trimming cost V 3 bases and J 5 bases; bases outside gene matches: 5. The germline gives CDR1 LNHDA, CDR2 SQIVND (reference sequence). CDR3 sequence: CASSMGTGGYQPQHF. In DNA form, the CDR3 reads TGTGCCAGTAGTATGGGAACAGGGGGCTATCAGCCCCAGCATTTT.